The 21 T cell receptor beta chains in this list originate from one sample, sequenced in a study of cytomegalovirus exposure and HLA in healthy donors. PCR was performed using 60 Vbeta and 13 Jbeta primers. Sequenced by immunoSEQ multiplex PCR; TCRdb stores in-frame clones only, minus some. The data hold roughly 90,000 clones, with roughly 80% observed a single time. The sequenced material came from PBMCs. The receptors originated from a man aged 25-40 years in good health and CMV-seropositive.

V usage is TRBV28 and J usage is TRBJ1-2, with 7 bases aligning to TRBD1. The V segment lost 5 bases and the J segment 7 bases; nucleotides outside the gene matches: 16. Germline assignment: CDR1 MDHEN and CDR2 SYDVKM. This CDR3 contains 16 residues. In DNA, the CDR3 is TGTGCCAGCAGTCCCACCCCCGAGACAGGGTGGAGTGGCTACACCTTC. Protein: CASSPTPETGWSGYTF.

This clone has just one count. The DNA for the CDR3 is TGTGCCAGTAGTATAGCTCTCGTAAGCAATCAGCCCCAGCATTTT. Residues: CASSIALVSNQPQHF. This rearrangement joins TRBV19 to TRBJ1-5; no definite D call. The V end lost 1 base, the J end lost 1 base, and 8 bases lay between the germline ends. The CDR3 is made up of 15 amino acids. The germline gives CDR1 LNHDA, CDR2 SQIVND (reference sequence).

The chain employs TRBV28 and TRBJ1-1; 11 bases are a match to TRBD1. Germline lookup yields CDR1 MDHEN and CDR2 SYDVKM. Losses at the gene ends were 11 bases for V and 0 bases for J; bases not matched to a gene: 2. The CDR3 runs 13 residues. CDR3 sequence (DNA): TGTGCCGGACAGGGGGCCCTGAACACTGAAGCTTTCTTT. Protein sequence: CAGQGALNTEAFF.

The rearrangement uses TRBV27 and TRBJ2-1; TRBD1 might be the D (6 bases). V lost 5 bases, J lost 4 bases, and 15 bases lay in between. The CDR3 loop spans 15 amino acids. The germline V gene encodes CDR1 MNHEY and CDR2 SMNVEV (reference sequence). The CDR3 DNA reads as TGTGCCAGCAGTCTGGACAGTTCAGGGTACAATGAGCAGTTCTTC. Amino acid sequence: CASSLDSSGYNEQFF.

The rearrangement links TRBV18 to TRBJ2-4; D is unclear. Trimming took 4 bases from V and 5 from J, leaving 15 bases between them. The CDR3 loop spans 15 amino acids. The germline gives CDR1 KGHSH, CDR2 LQKENI. CDR3 bases: TGTGCCAGCTCACTACTCCTTGCGTTAGAAAACATTCAGTACTTC. Protein product: CASSLLLALENIQYF.

The DNA of the CDR3 is TGTGCCATCGCTACAGGGAACACTGAAGCTTTCTTT. Translating it yields CAIATGNTEAFF. This rearrangement joins TRBV10-3 to TRBJ1-1; maybe TRBD1 (5 bases). Germline CDR1 reads ENHRY; CDR2 reads SYGVKD. CDR3 length: 12 amino acids. Trimming cost V 8 bases and J 1 base, with 8 bases left between them.

The chain links TRBV6-5 to TRBJ1-5, with TRBD1 matching over 9 bases. V lost 6 bases and J lost 6; bases outside the gene matches: 9. This CDR3 is 15 amino acids long. The germline CDR1 and CDR2 sequences are MNHEY and SVGAGI. CDR3 protein: CASRPGTGFSQPQHF. The CDR3 bases are TGTGCCAGCAGGCCCGGGACAGGGTTTAGTCAGCCCCAGCATTTT.

This rearrangement joins TRBV27 to TRBJ2-3, with TRBD2 identical over 16 bases. Per the germline V gene, CDR1 is MNHEY and CDR2 is SMNVEV (reference sequence). V was pared by 4 bases and J by 2 bases, with 9 bases of the junction left unmatched. This CDR3 region has 19 residues. The CDR3 nucleotides read TGTGCCAGCAGTTCCCTTCCGGGACTAGCGGGAGGGGACACAGATACGCAGTATTTT. Protein: CASSSLPGLAGGDTDTQYF.

V gene TRBV5-4 combines with J gene TRBJ2-5; 13 bases fit TRBD2. V trimming: 0 bases; J trimming: 5 bases; junction bases outside the gene matches: 4. CDR1 and CDR2 (germline): SGHNT, YYREEE (reference sequence). The CDR3 sequence is 16 residues long. The CDR3 loop reads CASSLGGTSGKETQYF. In DNA form, the CDR3 reads TGTGCCAGCAGCTTGGGGGGGACTAGCGGGAAGGAGACCCAGTACTTC.

The chain links TRBV28 to TRBJ2-3; maybe TRBD2 (5 bases). The CDR3 has 15 residues. V was pared by 6 bases and J by 3 bases, with 16 bases between. CDR1 and CDR2 from the germline V gene are MDHEN and SYDVKM. The CDR3 region has the DNA TGTGCCAGCAGAGGATACGGAGGCCCAACAGATACGCAGTATTTT. Translating it yields CASRGYGGPTDTQYF.

This clone was recorded a few times. The CDR3 loop is CASSFPSGTDTQYF. The CDR3 DNA reads as TGTGCCAGCAGTTTTCCTAGCGGGACAGATACGCAGTATTTT. This rearrangement joins TRBV28 to TRBJ2-3; 8 nucleotides agree with TRBD2. V lost 3 bases, J lost 3 bases, and 2 bases stayed unmatched. The CDR3 contains 14 residues. Germline V CDR1 and CDR2: MDHEN, SYDVKM.

This chain joins TRBV10-2 and TRBJ2-1, with D maybe TRBD2 (6 bases). V lost 2 bases, J lost 9 bases, and 11 bases lay in between. The germline CDR1 and CDR2 sequences are WSHSY and SAAADI. The CDR3 spans 13 residues. The CDR3 spells CASSERREGEQFF. The CDR3 nucleotides are TGCGCCAGCAGTGAGAGGAGGGAAGGTGAGCAGTTCTTC.

The gene calls are TRBV5-1 and TRBJ2-5, with a possible D match to TRBD1 (6 bases). This CDR3 has 15 amino acids. V lost 0 bases, J lost 5 bases, and 14 bases lay in between. The germline V gene has CDR1 SGHRS and CDR2 YFSETQ. This chain's CDR3 is CASSLDGRGAETQYF. The DNA for the CDR3 is TGCGCCAGCAGCTTGGATGGCAGGGGAGCGGAGACCCAGTACTTC.

There are a few counts of this clone. The chain has TRBV19 and TRBJ1-1; D perhaps matches TRBD1 (6 bases). The CDR3 spans 14 residues. V was clipped by 7 bases and J by 4 bases, with 16 bases between them. CDR1 is LNHDA, CDR2 SQIVND, per germline (reference sequence). The CDR3 loop is CASNALGGLTEAFF. The CDR3 nucleotides are TGTGCCAGTAACGCCCTGGGGGGGCTCACTGAAGCTTTCTTT. The variable domain in full, with the rest retrieved from reference TRBV19 and TRBJ1-1, is DGGITQSPKYLFRKEGQNVTLSCEQNLNHDAMYWYRQDPGQGLRLIYYSQIVNDFQKGDIAEGYSVSREKKESFPLTVTSAQKNPTAFYLCASNALGGLTEAFFGQGTRLTVV.

The chain employs TRBV6-1 and TRBJ2-3; TRBD2 matches at 11 bases. V dropped 5 bases and J dropped 4; count of bases not matched to a gene: 5. The CDR3 sequence is 15 residues long. CDR1 and CDR2 from the germline V gene are MNHNS and SASEGT. The CDR3: CASSPTSGVPDTQYF. CDR3 DNA sequence: TGTGCCAGCAGTCCGACTAGCGGGGTCCCAGATACGCAGTATTTT.

This clone occurred once. V gene TRBV11-2 combines with J gene TRBJ2-7; 7 bases are shared with TRBD1. The V gene's germline CDR1 is SGHAT and CDR2 FQNNGV. The V and J ends lost 5 bases and 2 bases, in that order; junction bases with no gene match: 9. The CDR3 contains 15 residues. The CDR3 DNA reads as TGTGCCAGCAGCGGATACGGGACAGAGACCTACGAGCAGTACTTC. Translated: CASSGYGTETYEQYF.

The rearrangement joins TRBV6-6 to TRBJ1-2; weak D call: TRBD1 (5 bases). The germline V gene has CDR1 MNHNY and CDR2 SVGAGI (reference sequence). CDR3 length: 15 amino acids. With 2 bases removed from V and 4 bases from J, the gap between germline ends came to 14 bases. CDR3 sequence reads: CASSYKGRTLYGYTF. Written as DNA, the CDR3 is TGTGCCAGCAGTTACAAGGGGCGGACCCTCTATGGCTACACCTTC.

Of note for this clone: Distinct nucleotide sequences in the sample also encode this CDR3. J is TRBJ2-1 and V is TRBV6-6; no firm D call. The V gene's germline CDR1 is MNHNY and CDR2 SVGAGI (reference sequence). The length of the CDR3 is 15 residues. V lost 0 bases to trimming and J lost 0 bases, with 6 bases between them. CDR3 in DNA: TGTGCCAGCAGTTACTCAAGTAGCTCCTACAATGAGCAGTTCTTC. Translating gives CASSYSSSSYNEQFF.

The J gene is TRBJ1-3, the V gene TRBV5-6, with 9 bases aligning to TRBD1. Germline-derived CDR1 and CDR2 are SGHDT and YYEEEE. Losses at the gene ends were 2 bases for V and 7 bases for J; bases not matched to a gene: 13. The length of the CDR3 is 17 residues. CDR3 nucleotides: TGTGCCAGCAGCTTCCCAGGGACAGGGAGCACAGGGAACACCATATATTTT. It translates to CASSFPGTGSTGNTIYF.

V usage is TRBV6-6 and J usage is TRBJ1-2; perhaps TRBD1 as D (6 bases). Trimming pared 0 bases from V and 8 bases from J, leaving 10 bases between. The germline CDR1 and CDR2 sequences are MNHNY and SVGAGI (reference sequence). The CDR3 runs to 13 residues. Here the CDR3 reads CASSYSQGEGYTF. CDR3 nucleotides: TGTGCCAGCAGTTACTCACAGGGAGAGGGCTACACCTTC.

The chain uses TRBV11-2 and TRBJ2-5, with 9 bases identical to TRBD2. CDR1 SGHAT and CDR2 FQNNGV come from the germline V gene. The V segment lost 4 bases and the J segment 2 bases; nucleotides outside the gene matches: 11. This CDR3 is built from 17 residues. CDR3 bases: TGTGCCAGCAGCTCCCCTGTCCGGACTAGCGCACAAGAGACCCAGTACTTC. As protein: CASSSPVRTSAQETQYF.